Below are 3 T cell receptor beta chains sequenced from a single sample in a study of cytomegalovirus exposure and HLA in healthy donors. 60 Vbeta and 13 Jbeta primers were used in PCR. Using immunoSEQ multiplex PCR, the repertoire was profiled, and TCRdb retains in-frame clones only, with some absent. The table shows 100,000 to 150,000 clones, with over 75% occurring only once. Sample: PBMCs. These receptors all come from a woman aged 40 to 50 in good health and CMV-seropositive.

The chain joins TRBV14 to TRBJ2-4, with TRBD1 matching 7 bases. Looked up from germline, CDR1 is SGHDN and CDR2 is FVKESK. The CDR3 is made up of 14 amino acids. J gave up 8 bases and V 4 bases, and 8 bases lay outside the gene matches. In DNA form, the CDR3 reads TGTGCCAGCAGCCGCGGCATGACAGGGCACATTCAGTACTTC. It translates to CASSRGMTGHIQYF.

The gene calls are TRBV30 and TRBJ2-7; 8 bases match TRBD2. CDR1 and CDR2 from the germline V gene are GTSNPN and SVGIG (reference sequence). This CDR3 spans 14 amino acids. The ends lost 0 bases at V and 5 bases at J; junction bases unmatched: 6. DNA for the CDR3: TGTGCCTGGAGTGTAGCGGGAGTAGGGGACGAGCAGTACTTC. It is translated as CAWSVAGVGDEQYF. Variable domain in full (rest from reference TRBV30 and TRBJ2-7): SQTIHQWPATLVQPVGSPLSLECTVEGTSNPNLYWYRQAAGRGLQLLFYSVGIGQISSEVPQNLSASRPQDRQFILSSKKLLLSDSGFYLCAWSVAGVGDEQYFGPGTRLTVT.

The chain recombines TRBV28 with TRBJ2-7; D uncertain. The CDR3 extends over 17 amino acids. The V gene's germline CDR1 is MDHEN and CDR2 SYDVKM. V dropped 6 bases and J dropped 2 bases, with 23 bases sitting between them. The CDR3 sequence is CASSSTSNAVLAYEQYF. The CDR3 nucleotides are TGTGCCAGCAGCTCGACATCGAACGCCGTCCTGGCCTACGAGCAGTACTTC.